This T cell receptor (beta chain) derives from a study of blood T cell repertoires in COVID-19. Study-level information: Donors of Cohort 3 who recovered were those that had two negative PCRs, clearance, or symptom resolution. There were acute and convalescent COVID-19 samples, and they came from the United States, Italy and Spain.

In germline, CDR1 is SGHTA, CDR2 FQGNSA. CDR3 size: 16 residues. With V trimmed by 2 bases and J by 2 bases, 6 bases remained unmatched. All enrollees were about 18 to 100 years old and from 25 or so US areas. Study processing details: Nucleated cell counts were estimated from reference gene primer amplification. Profiled with immunoSEQ multiplex PCR; TCRdb holds only in-frame clones, not every one. The V and J calls and clone size were taken over from that table, and D and trimming were inferred from the DNA. The repertoire has under 300,000 clones, 88% of them found once; the top ten carry around 2%. Only one count was recorded for this clone.

This receptor was taken from a woman aged 55-70 years in a cohort exposed to, infected with or recovered from COVID-19 (not recorded which). The sequencing sample was made of PBMCs or T cells enriched from blood (not recorded which). The gene calls are TRBV7-2 and TRBJ1-1; 9 bases are a match to TRBD1. The CDR3: CASSLTGGVGNTEAFF. The CDR3 DNA is TGTGCCAGCAGCTTAACAGGGGGCGTAGGAAACACTGAAGCTTTCTTT.